This is a list of T cell receptor beta chains from one sample in a study of monozygotic twins with inflammatory bowel disease. With the 5' RACE reads reprocessed, TCRdb shows one record per CDR3 protein and no DNA. The repertoire table contains about 160,000 distinct CDR3 sequences. Sequenced: blood. The receptor set was obtained from a human donor with ulcerative colitis or Crohn's disease, or a healthy co-twin of an affected twin (not recorded which). The CDR3 runs from the conserved cysteine through the conserved F or W.

>15|TRBJ2-2|TRBV4-3
CASSQKGGLYGELFF
>13|TRBJ1-1|TRBV5-1
CASRQGTNTEAFF
>17|TRBJ1-5|TRBV19
CASSIDLEQGGNQPQHF
>15|TRBJ1-1|TRBV5-1
CASSSGTVENTEAFF
>16|TRBJ2-2|TRBV7-9
CASTKSGQGRTGELFF
>13|TRBJ1-1|TRBV14
CASSQDLSTEAFF
>18|TRBJ1-2|TRBV20-1
CSAAPGQGQRGENYGYTF
>13|TRBJ1-6|TRBV6-6
CASTTGLNSPLHF
>16|TRBJ2-3|TRBV14
CASSPRGLAGEDTQYF
>14|TRBJ2-5|TRBV11-2
CASSLDPLGETQYF
>11|TRBJ1-1|TRBV7-2
CAFQRENEAFF
>16|TRBJ2-1|TRBV4-3
CASSQDTRVSYNEQFF
>15|TRBJ2-7|TRBV6-2/TRBV6-3
CASSRKTGGDYEQYF
>18|TRBJ2-7|TRBV11-2
CASSLRWGQGAPGDEQYF
>12|TRBJ1-1|TRBV12-3/TRBV12-4
CASSFGRTEAFF
>17|TRBJ2-1|TRBV3-1
CASSQDEGSFSYNEQFF
>12|TRBJ2-7|TRBV29-1
CSVVAGRGEQYF
>18|TRBJ2-1|TRBV4-3
CASSQDLTTGGLYNEQFF
>15|TRBJ2-1|TRBV28
CASSRPDRLYNEQFF
>16|TRBJ2-5|TRBV7-2
CASSDGLAGIQETQYF
>14|TRBJ1-4|TRBV2
CASSGDRVDEKLFF
>13|TRBJ1-1|TRBV5-1
CASSPDRGREAFF